The 10 T cell receptor beta chains below all came from one sample that was sequenced in a study of blood T cells in healthy people across ages. Combining a sample-barcoded 5' primer with a J-beta primer mix, a second PCR ran for 7 to 11 cycles. TCRdb analysed the 5' RACE reads with MiXCR anew, one entry per CDR3 protein. The table has roughly 650,000 distinct CDR3 sequences, about 34% seen once. The sequencing input was blood. The receptors come from an elderly woman in good health.

This clonotype was detected many times. The chain has TRBV2 and TRBJ2-7; D is possibly TRBD2 (5 bases). The germline V and J ends were trimmed by 4 bases and 3 bases, with 13 bases remaining between them. Germline assignment: CDR1 SNHLY and CDR2 FYNNEI. This CDR3 is 14 amino acids long. CDR3 coding DNA: TGTGCCAGCAGTGGGACTGGTGGGGTCTACGAGCAGTACTTC. Protein: CASSGTGGVYEQYF. The entire variable domain, with the rest obtained from reference TRBV2 and TRBJ2-7, is as follows: EPEVTQTPSHQVTQMGQEVILRCVPISNHLYFYWYRQILGQKVEFLVSFYNNEISEKSEIFDDQFSVERPDGSNFTLKIRSTKLEDSAMYFCASSGTGGVYEQYFGPGTRLTVT.

There are a few counts of this clonotype. The chain couples TRBV7-9 to TRBJ2-2; no definite D call. Germline V gene data show CDR1 as SEHNR and CDR2 as FQNEAQ (reference sequence). This CDR3 is built from 14 residues. V lost 5 bases to trimming and J lost 7 bases, with 14 bases between them. The DNA of the CDR3 is TGTGCCAGCAGCCCGGTTGGGCCGGGCGGGGAGCTGTTTTTT. Amino acids: CASSPVGPGGELFF.

This chain joins TRBV7-9 and TRBJ2-1; 11 nucleotides align to TRBD2. V dropped 1 base and J dropped 8; count of bases not matched to a gene: 4. This CDR3 spans 15 amino acids. Germline loops: CDR1 SEHNR, CDR2 FQNEAQ (reference sequence). The CDR3 is CASSLVLAGADEQFF. DNA for the CDR3: TGTGCCAGCAGCTTAGTACTAGCGGGGGCCGATGAGCAGTTCTTC.

The table lists this clonotype with many counts. The rearrangement links TRBV6-1 to TRBJ2-3; TRBD2 matches 8 bases. Trimming cost V 4 bases and J 5 bases; bases outside gene matches: 8. Germline CDR1 reads MNHNS; CDR2 reads SASEGT. CDR3 length: 15 amino acids. Here the CDR3 DNA reads TGTGCCAGCAGTGTAGACGGGGGGGCCCTAGATACGCAGTATTTT. Protein sequence: CASSVDGGALDTQYF.

This clonotype was picked up many times. The V and J genes are TRBV4-1 and TRBJ2-7; 8 bases are a match to TRBD1. V was pared by 4 bases and J by 2 bases, with 10 bases of the junction left unmatched. The CDR3 loop spans 16 amino acids. CDR1 and CDR2 from the germline V gene are MGHRA and YSYEKL. This CDR3 is CASSLSPDRVTYEQYF. The CDR3 DNA sequence: TGCGCCAGCAGCCTCTCGCCGGACAGGGTCACCTACGAGCAGTACTTC.

The CDR3 loop is CASSNFEDASYEQYF. CDR3 sequence (DNA): TGTGCCAGCAGCAACTTTGAGGACGCCAGCTACGAGCAGTACTTC. The rearrangement joins TRBV2 to TRBJ2-7, with D unclear. The CDR3 loop spans 15 amino acids. V lost 6 bases and J lost 3, with 18 bases in between. The germline V gene has CDR1 SNHLY and CDR2 FYNNEI.

The sample holds a few counts of this clonotype. A much larger clone differs by one base, so this may be a read error. The genes are TRBV29-1 and TRBJ1-4; 11 bases are a match to TRBD1. J gave up 3 bases and V 7 bases, and 10 bases lay outside the gene matches. The CDR3 sequence is 16 residues long. CDR1 and CDR2 (germline): SQVTM, ANQGSEA. The CDR3 DNA sequence: TGCAGCGCGGCCGGGACAGGGGGGTCGGCTAATGAAAAACTGTTTTTT. It is translated as CSAAGTGGSANEKLFF.

CDR3 residues: CASSLDGASGSPLHF. DNA of the CDR3: TGCGCCAGCAGCTTGGATGGGGCATCGGGGTCACCCCTCCACTTT. The V and J genes are TRBV5-1 and TRBJ1-6; D may be TRBD1 (5 bases). Trimming stripped 0 bases from V and 10 bases from J, with 14 bases between. The CDR3 runs to 15 residues. Germline values: CDR1 SGHRS, CDR2 YFSETQ.

The sample holds many counts of this clonotype. V is TRBV6-5 and J is TRBJ2-5, with 7 positions matching TRBD1. The CDR3 length is 14 residues. CDR1 is MNHEY and CDR2 is SVGAGI in the germline V gene. Trimming cost V 6 bases and J 2 bases; bases outside gene matches: 6. The CDR3 coding sequence is TGTGCCAGCAGCCGGGGACAGTTACAAGAGACCCAGTACTTC. Protein product: CASSRGQLQETQYF.

The V gene is TRBV20-1, the J gene TRBJ1-5; D perhaps matches TRBD1 (5 bases). Germline CDR1 reads DFQATT; CDR2 reads SNEGSKA (reference sequence). With 5 bases removed from V and 5 bases from J, the gap between germline ends came to 16 bases. The CDR3 spans 14 residues. This chain's CDR3 is CSALRGSSDQPQHF. CDR3 nucleotides: TGCAGTGCTTTGCGGGGGTCGAGCGATCAGCCCCAGCATTTT.